These 10 T cell receptor beta chains came from one sample sequenced in a study of blood T cell repertoires in COVID-19. Assay: immunoSEQ multiplex PCR; the TCRdb copy retains only in-frame clones and omits some. The sample consists of about 140,000 clones, 84% of them appearing once. The sample consisted of peripheral blood. Receptors were obtained from a woman older than 75 in a cohort sampled during active or convalescent COVID-19.

The V and J genes are TRBV10-3 and TRBJ1-5; TRBD1 is a possible D gene (5 bases). The germline V gene encodes CDR1 ENHRY and CDR2 SYGVKD. The CDR3 length is 17 residues. Trimming shortened V by 0 bases and J by 6 bases, and 18 bases separated the two germline ends. The CDR3: CAISESSHPGVGQPQHF. CDR3 in DNA: TGTGCCATCAGTGAGTCCTCACATCCGGGGGTAGGTCAGCCCCAGCATTTT.

With regard to this clone: At the DNA level, this CDR3 is encoded by other sequences in the same sample as well. This chain uses TRBV10-3 with TRBJ1-2, with 7 bases aligning to TRBD1. Germline V gene lookup returns CDR1 ENHRY and CDR2 SYGVKD. This CDR3 is built from 15 residues. The junction had 11 bases not matched to a gene; V was cut back by 6 bases and J by 4 bases. CDR3 sequence (DNA): TGTGCCATCAGCCGTGGACAGGTTTACGGCTATGGCTACACCTTC. Its protein product is CAISRGQVYGYGYTF.

The gene calls are TRBV28 and TRBJ1-4, with 9 positions matching TRBD1. V shed 5 bases, J shed 8 bases, and the junction held 9 bases outside the gene matches. CDR1 is MDHEN, CDR2 SYDVKM, per germline. The CDR3 contains 15 residues. The chain's CDR3 is CASSPTGGFREKLFF. For the CDR3, the DNA is TGTGCCAGCAGTCCAACAGGGGGCTTTAGGGAAAAACTGTTTTTT.

In this sample, this clone turned up once. The rearrangement joins TRBV15 to TRBJ1-3; 8 positions match TRBD1. Germline CDR1 reads LNHNV; CDR2 reads YYDKDF (reference sequence). After removal of 3 bases from V and 9 bases from J, the junction contained 4 bases not matched to a gene. The CDR3 contains 13 residues. CDR3 region: CATSRGQAATIYF. CDR3 coding DNA: TGTGCCACCAGCAGGGGACAGGCGGCCACCATATATTTT.

The chain carries TRBV2 and TRBJ2-1, with 9 bases fitting TRBD2. With V trimmed by 4 bases and J by 4 bases, 5 bases remained unmatched. Germline V gene data show CDR1 as SNHLY and CDR2 as FYNNEI. This CDR3 has 15 amino acids. Here the CDR3 reads CASSVAGAGYNEQFF. The CDR3 DNA reads as TGTGCCAGCAGTGTAGCGGGGGCCGGATACAATGAGCAGTTCTTC. The complete variable domain, with remaining parts taken from reference TRBV2 and TRBJ2-1, reads EPEVTQTPSHQVTQMGQEVILRCVPISNHLYFYWYRQILGQKVEFLVSFYNNEISEKSEIFDDQFSVERPDGSNFTLKIRSTKLEDSAMYFCASSVAGAGYNEQFFGPGTRLTVL.

The chain is built from TRBV6-5 and TRBJ2-1; TRBD2 agrees at 11 bases. The J segment lost 3 bases and the V segment lost 6 bases, leaving 4 bases of the junction unmatched. Germline-derived CDR1 and CDR2 are MNHEY and SVGAGI. The CDR3 spans 15 residues. The CDR3 DNA sequence: TGTGCCAGCAGCTCGCTAGCGGGGGGCTACAATGAGCAGTTCTTC. Translated: CASSSLAGGYNEQFF.

The V gene is TRBV6-6, the J gene TRBJ2-7; 8 nucleotides line up with TRBD2. Trimming cost V 5 bases and J 0 bases; bases outside gene matches: 6. The CDR3 loop spans 15 amino acids. The germline V gene has CDR1 MNHNY and CDR2 SVGAGI (reference sequence). In DNA, the CDR3 is TGTGCCAGCAGTCAGAGCGGGGGAAGCTCCTACGAGCAGTACTTC. Amino acids: CASSQSGGSSYEQYF.

CDR3: CASSLGLGTWAFF. CDR3 nucleotides: TGCGCCAGCAGCCTTGGGCTAGGGACTTGGGCTTTCTTT. The V and J genes are TRBV4-3 and TRBJ1-1; D might be TRBD1 (5 bases). Germline V gene lookup returns CDR1 LGHNA and CDR2 YSLEER. The germline V and J ends were trimmed by 4 bases and 11 bases, with 17 bases remaining between them. This CDR3 comprises 13 residues.

This rearrangement joins TRBV27 to TRBJ2-5, with D tentatively TRBD1 (5 bases). The CDR3 extends over 14 amino acids. With 8 bases removed from V and 5 bases from J, the gap between germline ends came to 18 bases. CDR1 and CDR2 (germline): MNHEY, SMNVEV (reference sequence). The DNA of the CDR3 is TGTGCCAGCTCCCTCTTGGGGCAATTGGAGACCCAGTACTTC. It yields the protein CASSLLGQLETQYF.

In the case of this clone: Other DNA sequences in this sample translate to the same CDR3. The chain employs TRBV7-3 and TRBJ2-2; 7 bases line up with TRBD2. V lost 0 bases, J lost 4 bases, and 2 bases stayed unmatched. This CDR3 has 15 residues. Germline-derived CDR1 and CDR2 are SGHTA and FQGTGA. In DNA form, the CDR3 reads TGTGCCAGCAGCTTAACGGGGGGGGGCACCGGGGAGCTGTTTTTT. Amino acid sequence: CASSLTGGGTGELFF.